These T cell receptor beta chains were read from a single sample in a study of blood T cell repertoires in COVID-19. This table comes from immunoSEQ multiplex PCR, and its TCRdb copy is limited to in-frame clones, with some not included. The top ten hold 4.5% to 7% of the sample, which has 200,000 or so clones, around 80% seen once. Specimen: peripheral blood. The receptors come from a woman aged 70 to 79 with acute or convalescent COVID-19. Both conserved end residues are part of each CDR3. A D gene is named only where the DNA matches it firmly. Rows may omit the clone size; those that give it use once, few, many or a size class.

CDR3 protein | CDR3 DNA | V gene | D gene | CDR3 length | J gene | clone size
CASSPGTGYGYTF | TGCGCCAGCAGCCCGGGGACAGGCTATGGCTACACCTTC | TRBV5-1 | TRBD1 | 13 | TRBJ1-2 | .
CASSITSGIDTGELFF | TGTGCCAGCAGTATAACTAGCGGGATAGATACCGGGGAGCTGTTTTTT | TRBV7-3 | TRBD2 | 16 | TRBJ2-2 | few
CASSLDGSGAETQYF | TGCGCCAGCAGCTTGGATGGCTCAGGGGCAGAGACCCAGTACTTC | TRBV5-1 | . | 15 | TRBJ2-5 | .
CASSTPIQGRQFF | TGTGCCAGCAGTACGCCCATACAGGGAAGACAGTTCTTC | TRBV6-5 | . | 13 | TRBJ2-1 | .
CASVPHMGTDTQYF | TGTGCCAGCGTTCCCCACATGGGCACAGATACGCAGTATTTT | TRBV2 | . | 14 | TRBJ2-3 | .
CASSAGRETQYF | TGTGCCAGCAGTGCAGGGAGGGAGACCCAGTACTTC | TRBV2 | . | 12 | TRBJ2-5 | .
CASNVGLAGNNEQFF | TGTGCCAGCAATGTGGGGCTAGCGGGAAACAATGAGCAGTTCTTC | TRBV9 | TRBD2 | 15 | TRBJ2-1 | .
CASKTSGYNEQFF | TGTGCCAGCAAGACTAGCGGATACAATGAGCAGTTCTTC | TRBV30 | TRBD2 | 13 | TRBJ2-1 | .
CASSLAGGRNEKLFF | TGTGCCAGCAGCTTGGCAGGGGGTAGGAATGAAAAACTGTTTTTT | TRBV5-4 | TRBD1 | 15 | TRBJ1-4 | .
CASSLGTIDRGSEAFF | TGTGCCAGCAGCTTAGGGACCATTGACAGGGGCTCTGAAGCTTTCTTT | TRBV11-2 | TRBD1 | 16 | TRBJ1-1 | .
CASSSQRGLNYNEQFF | TGTGCCAGCAGTTCCCAGCGGGGGCTAAATTACAATGAGCAGTTCTTC | TRBV6-5 | TRBD2 | 16 | TRBJ2-1 | .
CASSESGLAGPGELFF | TGCGCCAGCAGTGAGTCGGGTCTAGCGGGACCCGGGGAGCTGTTTTTT | TRBV10-2 | TRBD2 | 16 | TRBJ2-2 | .
CASTVGQGATEAFF | TGCGCCAGCACCGTGGGGCAGGGGGCTACTGAAGCTTTCTTT | TRBV5-1 | TRBD1 | 14 | TRBJ1-1 | few
CASSHSLNTIYF | TGTGCCAGCAGCCACTCTCTGAACACCATATATTTT | TRBV28 | . | 12 | TRBJ1-3 | .
CASSPLASGSHEQFF | TGTGCCAGCTCACCACTGGCTAGCGGGAGCCATGAGCAGTTCTTC | TRBV18 | TRBD2 | 15 | TRBJ2-1 | few
CASSVISPGGYGYTF | TGTGCCAGCAGCGTAATTTCCCCGGGAGGGTATGGCTACACCTTC | TRBV9 | . | 15 | TRBJ1-2 | .
CASSRLPGQGQETQYF | TGTGCCAGCAGCCGGCTCCCGGGACAGGGCCAAGAGACCCAGTACTTC | TRBV3-1/TRBV3-2 | TRBD1 | 16 | TRBJ2-5 | .
CASSPDRAYEQYF | TGCGCCAGCAGCCCAGACAGGGCCTACGAGCAGTACTTC | TRBV5-1 | TRBD1 | 13 | TRBJ2-7 | .
CSVDRVSTDTQYF | TGCAGCGTTGACAGGGTCAGCACAGATACGCAGTATTTT | TRBV29-1 | . | 13 | TRBJ2-3 | .
CASSIRGNGANEAFF | TGTGCCAGTAGTATAAGGGGGAATGGGGCTAATGAAGCTTTCTTT | TRBV19 | . | 15 | TRBJ1-1 | .
CASTYRGGTEAFF | TGTGCCAGCACTTACAGAGGAGGCACTGAAGCTTTCTTT | TRBV6-5 | . | 13 | TRBJ1-1 | few
CASRPLGEETQYF | TGTGCCAGCAGACCGTTGGGAGAAGAGACCCAGTACTTC | TRBV3-1/TRBV3-2 | . | 13 | TRBJ2-5 | .
CSVQIAGGRNEQFF | TGCAGCGTACAGATAGCGGGAGGGCGGAATGAGCAGTTCTTC | TRBV29-1 | TRBD2 | 14 | TRBJ2-1 | .
CASSTDRGYSGNTIYF | TGTGCCAGCAGCACGGACAGGGGCTACTCTGGAAACACCATATATTTT | TRBV9 | TRBD1 | 16 | TRBJ1-3 | .
CASSPTQGRQPQHF | TGTGCCAGCTCACCTACACAGGGACGGCAGCCCCAGCATTTT | TRBV18 | . | 14 | TRBJ1-5 | .
CASRVDRGRTEAFF | TGCGCCAGCAGAGTCGACAGGGGGCGAACTGAAGCTTTCTTT | TRBV5-1 | TRBD1 | 14 | TRBJ1-1 | .
CASSEDQQGSYNEQFF | TGTGCCAGCAGTGAAGATCAGCAGGGCTCCTACAATGAGCAGTTCTTC | TRBV2 | . | 16 | TRBJ2-1 | .
CASNSGVRDYGYTF | TGTGCCAGCAATTCAGGGGTTCGAGACTATGGCTACACCTTC | TRBV6-5 | . | 14 | TRBJ1-2 | .
CASSLAPQGVASPLHF | TGTGCCAGCAGCTTAGCCCCCCAGGGGGTAGCCTCACCCCTCCACTTT | TRBV7-2 | TRBD1 | 16 | TRBJ1-6 | .
CASSQPTGAGQPQHF | TGCGCCAGCAGTCAACCTACAGGGGCGGGCCAGCCCCAGCATTTT | TRBV23-1 | TRBD1 | 15 | TRBJ1-5 | .
CASSLRFQGRGTGELFF | TGTGCCAGCAGCTTAAGATTTCAGGGGCGCGGCACCGGGGAGCTGTTTTTT | TRBV11-2 | . | 17 | TRBJ2-2 | .
CAWSRVGLYGYTF | TGTGCCTGGAGCCGGGTTGGGTTATATGGCTACACCTTC | TRBV30 | . | 13 | TRBJ1-2 | .
CASSHTLPTGTGTDTQYF | TGTGCCAGCAGCCACACATTACCTACCGGGACAGGGACAGATACGCAGTATTTT | TRBV7-2 | TRBD1 | 18 | TRBJ2-3 | .
CASSQRQGYGYTF | TGTGCCAGCAGCCAACGACAGGGCTATGGCTACACCTTC | TRBV3-1/TRBV3-2 | TRBD1 | 13 | TRBJ1-2 | few
CAISESGGAGTEAFF | TGTGCCATCAGTGAGTCCGGGGGGGCAGGCACTGAAGCTTTCTTT | TRBV10-3 | . | 15 | TRBJ1-1 | once
CASSFRPGQGAYGYTF | TGTGCCAGTAGTTTTCGCCCGGGACAGGGAGCCTATGGCTACACCTTC | TRBV19 | TRBD1 | 16 | TRBJ1-2 | .
CASSFVRGPSYEQYF | TGTGCCAGCAGCTTTGTAAGGGGGCCCTCCTACGAGCAGTACTTC | TRBV11-2 | TRBD1 | 15 | TRBJ2-7 | .
CASSFGDRMGYYEQYF | TGTGCCAGCAGTTTCGGGGACAGAATGGGTTACTACGAGCAGTACTTC | TRBV28 | TRBD1 | 16 | TRBJ2-7 | .
CATTFGTLVTSGRGPGELFF | TGTGCCACTACGTTTGGCACCCTCGTAACTAGCGGGAGAGGGCCCGGGGAGCTGTTTTTT | TRBV19 | TRBD2 | 20 | TRBJ2-2 | once
CASSGRPQETQYF | TGTGCCAGCAGTGGGCGGCCTCAAGAGACCCAGTACTTC | TRBV2 | . | 13 | TRBJ2-5 | few
CASASDRDSPLHF | TGTGCCAGCGCCTCCGACAGGGATTCACCCCTCCACTTT | TRBV6-4 | TRBD1 | 13 | TRBJ1-6 | .
CASSPPSGSSYNEQFF | TGTGCCAGCAGCCCCCCATCGGGGAGCTCCTACAATGAGCAGTTCTTC | TRBV9 | . | 16 | TRBJ2-1 | .